One sample yielded the 32 T cell receptor beta chains listed below, sequenced in a study of cytomegalovirus exposure and HLA in healthy donors. Primers: 60 Vbeta forward and 13 Jbeta reverse. Produced via immunoSEQ multiplex PCR; TCRdb's table is partial and in-frame only. The sample has 100,000 to 150,000 clones; 72% are singletons. Sequenced input: PBMCs. The receptors shown here come from a man between 25 and 39 years old in good health and CMV-seronegative.

This rearrangement joins TRBV6-5 to TRBJ2-7; 9 nucleotides line up with TRBD2. Per the germline V gene, CDR1 is MNHEY and CDR2 is SVGAGI. The CDR3 is made up of 12 amino acids. The V gene end was trimmed by 8 bases and the J gene end by 4 bases; junction bases not matched to a gene: 3. The CDR3 sequence is CASRTSGYEQYF. CDR3 nucleotide sequence: TGTGCCAGCCGAACTAGCGGGTACGAGCAGTACTTC.

The chain is built from TRBV13 and TRBJ1-1; 7 nucleotides agree with TRBD1. Germline V gene sequence: CDR1 PRHDT, CDR2 FYEKMQ (reference sequence). The CDR3 covers 16 residues. The V gene end was trimmed by 8 bases and the J gene end by 1 base; junction bases not matched to a gene: 13. In DNA, the CDR3 is TGTGCCAGCGGGCACCGGGACAGACCCTCGAACACTGAAGCTTTCTTT. Protein: CASGHRDRPSNTEAFF.

The rearrangement links TRBV9 to TRBJ2-2; perhaps TRBD1 as D (5 bases). CDR1 and CDR2 from the germline V gene are SGDLS and YYNGEE. The CDR3 has 15 residues. V shed 0 bases and J shed 4 bases, with 10 bases lying between them. CDR3 in DNA: TGTGCCAGCAGCGTAGAGTCAGGGCCCACCGGGGAGCTGTTTTTT. This codes for CASSVESGPTGELFF.

In this sample, this clone turned up a few times. The chain links TRBV7-9 to TRBJ1-1, with TRBD1 matching 8 bases. Trimming removed 3 bases from V and 4 bases from J; junction bases left unmatched: 4. CDR1 is SEHNR and CDR2 is FQNEAQ in the germline V gene (reference sequence). The CDR3 extends over 14 amino acids. Written as DNA, the CDR3 is TGTGCCAGCAGCTTTGGCGACAGGGGCACTGAAGCTTTCTTT. This codes for CASSFGDRGTEAFF.

The J gene is TRBJ2-1, the V gene TRBV11-2, with D hard to call. Trimming took off 4 bases at V and 8 bases at J, with 9 bases between the two ends. Germline lookup yields CDR1 SGHAT and CDR2 FQNNGV. The CDR3 is made up of 12 amino acids. CDR3 DNA: TGTGCCAGCAGCTCCGGTCGGGATGAGCAGTTCTTC. Its translation: CASSSGRDEQFF.

This sequence joins TRBV30 and TRBJ2-7; 7 bases are shared with TRBD1. This CDR3 is built from 15 residues. Per germline, CDR1 GTSNPN and CDR2 SVGIG (reference sequence). V dropped 2 bases and J dropped 7; count of bases not matched to a gene: 14. CDR3 loop: CAWSRTSSGGGEQYF. CDR3 DNA sequence: TGTGCCTGGAGTAGGACTTCTTCAGGGGGTGGGGAGCAGTACTTC.

The chain is built from TRBV9 and TRBJ1-1, with unresolved D. CDR1 is SGDLS and CDR2 is YYNGEE in the germline V gene. V dropped 0 bases and J dropped 0 bases, with 18 bases sitting between them. The CDR3 length is 18 residues. Here the CDR3 reads CASSVGEGRTNMNTEAFF. The CDR3 DNA is TGTGCCAGCAGCGTAGGTGAGGGCAGGACGAACATGAACACTGAAGCTTTCTTT.

The chain uses TRBV6-5 and TRBJ1-3; D call uncertain. The CDR3 is made up of 14 amino acids. The V end was cut by 6 bases, the J end by 0 bases, with 9 bases between. The germline CDR1 and CDR2 sequences are MNHEY and SVGAGI. CDR3: CASRGRFSGNTIYF. The CDR3 DNA sequence: TGTGCCAGCAGAGGCAGGTTCTCTGGAAACACCATATATTTT.

A remark on this clone: The sample carries other DNA sequences with the same CDR3. J is TRBJ1-2 and V is TRBV21-1; the D call in the table, TRBD1, was not verified against the DNA. TRBV21-1 is a documented pseudogene. The CDR3 length is 17 residues. CDR3 coding DNA: TGTGCCAGCAGCAAAAGGGGGCGGGACAGGTGTTACTATGGCTACACCTTC. It codes for CASSKRGRDRCYYGYTF.

V gene TRBV29-1 combines with J gene TRBJ2-3, with 11 bases identical to TRBD2. Trimming took 7 bases from V and 6 from J; bases not matched to a gene: 15. The CDR3 totals 16 residues. Germline V CDR1 and CDR2: SQVTM, ANQGSEA. The CDR3 coding sequence is TGCAGCGAATCCGGGACTAGCGGACGGTCCGCCGATACGCAGTATTTT. Amino acids: CSESGTSGRSADTQYF.

This clone showed up just a few times. The gene calls are TRBV6-6 and TRBJ1-5, with D possibly matching TRBD1 (6 bases). This CDR3 spans 13 amino acids. The germline V gene has CDR1 MNHNY and CDR2 SVGAGI (reference sequence). V was trimmed by 6 bases and J by 2 bases, leaving 8 bases between them. The CDR3 loop is CASSRQGNQPQHF. CDR3 sequence (DNA): TGTGCCAGCAGCCGACAGGGCAATCAGCCCCAGCATTTT.

The chain has TRBV18 and TRBJ2-7; D not certain. Looked up from germline, CDR1 is KGHSH and CDR2 is LQKENI. This CDR3 region has 12 residues. Trimming pared 4 bases from V and 0 bases from J, leaving 4 bases between. As DNA, the CDR3 is TGTGCCAGCTCACTTAGCTCCTACGAGCAGTACTTC. Protein product: CASSLSSYEQYF.

This chain connects TRBV18 to TRBJ1-1, with D perhaps matching TRBD1 (5 bases). Trimming removed 5 bases from V and 8 bases from J, with 12 bases in between. The germline V gene has CDR1 KGHSH and CDR2 LQKENI. The CDR3 has 12 residues. CDR3 protein: CASSSQGLEAFF. Here the CDR3 DNA reads TGTGCCAGCTCATCCCAGGGACTAGAAGCTTTCTTT.

The chain carries TRBV19 and TRBJ1-2; 8 bases match TRBD1. CDR3 length: 13 residues. Trimming removed 6 bases from V and 6 bases from J; junction bases left unmatched: 6. Germline values: CDR1 LNHDA, CDR2 SQIVND (reference sequence). CDR3 nucleotides: TGTGCCAGTAGGCAGGGGGCAGAAGATGGCTACACCTTC. Translation gives CASRQGAEDGYTF. Variable domain in full (rest from reference TRBV19 and TRBJ1-2): DGGITQSPKYLFRKEGQNVTLSCEQNLNHDAMYWYRQDPGQGLRLIYYSQIVNDFQKGDIAEGYSVSREKKESFPLTVTSAQKNPTAFYLCASRQGAEDGYTFGSGTRLTVV.

This rearrangement joins TRBV5-1 to TRBJ2-2; D uncertain. V lost 2 bases and J lost 3, with 5 bases in between. The CDR3 spans 13 residues. The germline gives CDR1 SGHRS, CDR2 YFSETQ. CDR3 nucleotides: TGCGCCAGCAGCTTCCTAGACACCGGGGAGCTGTTTTTT. As protein: CASSFLDTGELFF.

The rearrangement joins TRBV5-1 to TRBJ2-1; possible D gene TRBD2, 6 bases. CDR3 length: 15 residues. V lost 1 base to trimming and J lost 0 bases, with 8 bases between them. Germline lookup yields CDR1 SGHRS and CDR2 YFSETQ. CDR3: CASSLLTSSYNEQFF. CDR3 nucleotide sequence: TGCGCCAGCAGCTTGCTGACTAGCTCCTACAATGAGCAGTTCTTC. The entire variable domain, with the rest obtained from reference TRBV5-1 and TRBJ2-1, is as follows: KAGVTQTPRYLIKTRGQQVTLSCSPISGHRSVSWYQQTPGQGLQFLFEYFSETQRNKGNFPGRFSGRQFSNSRSEMNVSTLELGDSALYLCASSLLTSSYNEQFFGPGTRLTVL.

This chain joins TRBV5-5 and TRBJ1-2, with 9 bases that match TRBD1. CDR1 is SGHKS, CDR2 YYEKEE, per germline (reference sequence). The CDR3 length is 14 residues. V shed 5 bases and J 3 bases; nucleotides not matched to a gene: 5. CDR3 amino acids: CASRDRTGDYGYTF. The CDR3 nucleotides read TGTGCCAGCAGGGACCGGACAGGGGACTATGGCTACACCTTC.

The CDR3 sequence is CASSYSIGTSEGYTF. In DNA, the CDR3 is TGTGCCAGCAGTTACTCGATCGGGACATCGGAGGGCTACACCTTC. The chain uses TRBV6-5 and TRBJ1-2; weak D call: TRBD1 (6 bases). This CDR3 has 15 residues. Trimming took 0 bases from V and 8 from J, leaving 16 bases between them. Germline CDR1 and CDR2: MNHEY and SVGAGI.

The genes are TRBV10-3 and TRBJ2-3; D is undetermined. The germline V and J ends were trimmed by 3 bases and 0 bases, with 10 bases remaining between them. The germline CDR1 and CDR2 sequences are ENHRY and SYGVKD. The CDR3 extends over 15 amino acids. In DNA, the CDR3 is TGTGCCATCAGTGATCCGGGTGATAGCACAGATACGCAGTATTTT. It is translated as CAISDPGDSTDTQYF.

This chain connects TRBV15 to TRBJ2-7; TRBD1 might be the D (6 bases). V dropped 4 bases and J dropped 0 bases, with 16 bases sitting between them. The CDR3 totals 16 residues. Germline V gene data show CDR1 as LNHNV and CDR2 as YYDKDF (reference sequence). CDR3 amino acids: CATSIAPGHPSYEQYF. CDR3 in DNA: TGTGCCACCAGCATTGCCCCGGGACACCCCTCCTACGAGCAGTACTTC.

Only a few counts were recorded for this clone. The rearrangement joins TRBV7-8 to TRBJ2-1; a weak D match, TRBD1 (8 bases). V was shortened by 5 bases and J by 8 bases, with 28 bases between the two germline ends. The CDR3 consists of 18 residues. Looked up from germline, CDR1 is SGHVS and CDR2 is FQNEAQ. CDR3 coding DNA: TGTGCCAGCAGCAATATAGGGAGGGGCAGGGGGCGCGACTATGAGCAGTTCTTC. It is translated as CASSNIGRGRGRDYEQFF.

The chain has TRBV6-6 and TRBJ2-7; 10 nucleotides agree with TRBD1. Per the germline V gene, CDR1 is MNHNY and CDR2 is SVGAGI (reference sequence). V shed 5 bases and J 5 bases; nucleotides not matched to a gene: 6. This CDR3 is built from 14 residues. Here the CDR3 DNA reads TGTGCCAGCAGTGGGACAGGGGTTTATAACGAGCAGTACTTC. Protein: CASSGTGVYNEQYF.

This chain connects TRBV11-1 to TRBJ2-5; TRBD1 matches 11 bases. Trimming removed 1 base from V and 5 bases from J; junction bases left unmatched: 9. Germline V gene lookup returns CDR1 SGHAT and CDR2 FQDESV (reference sequence). This CDR3 has 17 amino acids. Here the CDR3 reads CASSLGTGGNEAETQYF. The CDR3 coding sequence is TGTGCCAGCAGCTTAGGGACAGGGGGCAATGAGGCGGAGACCCAGTACTTC. The variable domain in full, with the rest retrieved from reference TRBV11-1 and TRBJ2-5, is EAEVAQSPRYKITEKSQAVAFWCDPISGHATLYWYRQILGQGPELLVQFQDESVVDDSQLPKDRFSAERLKGVDSTLKIQPAELGDSAMYLCASSLGTGGNEAETQYFGPGTRLLVL.

The rearrangement links TRBV4-2 to TRBJ2-7; a possible D gene is TRBD1 (6 bases). V was shortened by 1 base and J by 2 bases, with 15 bases between the two germline ends. CDR3 length: 16 amino acids. Germline-derived CDR1 and CDR2 are LGHNA and YNFKEQ. This CDR3 is CASSQVLGQTTYEQYF. DNA of the CDR3: TGTGCCAGCAGCCAAGTCCTAGGACAGACCACCTACGAGCAGTACTTC.

This rearrangement joins TRBV28 to TRBJ2-7, with a weak D call TRBD1 (5 bases). The V gene lost 1 base and the J gene lost 4 bases, with 8 bases spanning the gap. This CDR3 is 13 amino acids long. Germline CDR1 and CDR2: MDHEN and SYDVKM. The CDR3 region has the DNA TGTGCCAGCAGTTTATATACAGGATACGAGCAGTACTTC. Protein product: CASSLYTGYEQYF. The full variable domain, rest sourced from reference TRBV28 and TRBJ2-7, is DVKVTQSSRYLVKRTGEKVFLECVQDMDHENMFWYRQDPGLGLRLIYFSYDVKMKEKGDIPEGYSVSREKKERFSLILESASTNQTSMYLCASSLYTGYEQYFGPGTRLTVT.

The chain uses TRBV2 and TRBJ2-3, with D perhaps matching TRBD2 (7 bases). The germline CDR1 and CDR2 sequences are SNHLY and FYNNEI. The V end lost 10 bases, the J end lost 3 bases, and 20 bases lay between the germline ends. The CDR3 runs 15 residues. CDR3 region: CATGPGGGLTDTQYF. For the CDR3, the DNA is TGTGCCACGGGGCCGGGGGGCGGATTAACAGATACGCAGTATTTT.

CDR3 sequence (DNA): TGTGCCAGTAGTGCCCTCGGGGGTTACTATGGCTACACCTTC. Its translation is CASSALGGYYGYTF. The chain joins TRBV19 to TRBJ1-2, with D tentatively TRBD1 (5 bases). The CDR3 length is 14 residues. With 5 bases removed from V and 3 bases from J, the gap between germline ends came to 13 bases. From germline, CDR1 is LNHDA and CDR2 SQIVND (reference sequence).

J is TRBJ1-2 and V is TRBV4-1; no clear D. The V and J ends lost 4 bases and 5 bases respectively, with 8 bases between them. This CDR3 spans 12 amino acids. Looked up from germline, CDR1 is MGHRA and CDR2 is YSYEKL. The CDR3 spells CASSPRGYGYTF. DNA for the CDR3: TGCGCCAGCAGCCCCCGGGGTTATGGCTACACCTTC.

This clone has only a few counts. V is TRBV7-9 and J is TRBJ2-3; 7 bases are shared with TRBD2. The ends lost 5 bases at V and 2 bases at J; junction bases unmatched: 10. CDR3 length: 16 amino acids. The germline V gene has CDR1 SEHNR and CDR2 FQNEAQ (reference sequence). This CDR3 is CASSPPGGRVTDTQYF. CDR3 nucleotides: TGTGCCAGCAGCCCACCGGGGGGTAGGGTCACAGATACGCAGTATTTT.

The chain couples TRBV6-1 to TRBJ2-3; D is undetermined. The germline V gene has CDR1 MNHNS and CDR2 SASEGT. The CDR3 extends over 14 amino acids. Trimming stripped 5 bases from V and 3 bases from J, with 12 bases between. The CDR3 loop is CASSLVFRTDTQYF. The CDR3 DNA sequence: TGTGCCAGCAGTCTAGTGTTCCGAACAGATACGCAGTATTTT.

The chain combines TRBV29-1 with TRBJ1-2; D is perhaps TRBD1 (5 bases). V was cut by 0 bases and J by 8 bases, with 13 bases left in between. The CDR3 spans 13 residues. Germline lookup yields CDR1 SQVTM and CDR2 ANQGSEA. The CDR3 nucleotides read TGCAGCGTTGAAGATCGGCAGGGTAGAGGCTACACCTTC. Its translation is CSVEDRQGRGYTF.

This clone showed up just a few times. The rearrangement uses TRBV11-2 and TRBJ2-2; 13 nucleotides line up with TRBD2. Trimming at V came to 4 bases and at J to 2 bases, leaving 10 bases not matched to a gene. CDR3 length: 19 residues. Germline CDR1 and CDR2: SGHAT and FQNNGV. The DNA for the CDR3 is TGTGCCAGCAGCTCCCGGACTAGCGGGGGCCCGTCTAACACCGGGGAGCTGTTTTTT. It specifies CASSSRTSGGPSNTGELFF. The full variable domain, completed using reference TRBV11-2 and TRBJ2-2, is EAGVAQSPRYKIIEKRQSVAFWCNPISGHATLYWYQQILGQGPKLLIQFQNNGVVDDSQLPKDRFSAERLKGVDSTLKIQPAKLEDSAVYLCASSSRTSGGPSNTGELFFGEGSRLTVL.